This entry concerns a single T cell receptor (beta chain). Germline CDR1 and CDR2: SGDLS and YYNGEE. Trimming shortened V by 0 bases and J by 1 base, and 5 bases separated the two germline ends. The CDR3 length is 14 residues. The assay was immunoSEQ multiplex PCR, and TCRdb's table has in-frame clones only and misses some. The table includes around 180,000 clones, 90% to 95% detected once. These data originate in a study of control samples from healthy donors and cancer patients. The chain is built from TRBV9 and TRBJ1-5; D is unresolved. The sequenced sample consisted of blood. The source of this sequence is a woman under 30 in good health. The DNA for the CDR3 is TGTGCCAGCAGCGTAGCAGAAAGCAATCAGCCCCAGCATTTT. Translated: CASSVAESNQPQHF.